Each of the 30 T cell receptor beta chains below was sequenced from the same sample in a study of blood T cell repertoires in COVID-19. Assay used: immunoSEQ multiplex PCR; TCRdb lists only in-frame clones, some missing. The sample has some 170,000 clones; just under 90% are singletons. The sample comprised peripheral blood. The receptors shown here come from a woman in her seventies with COVID-19, enrolled during active disease.

The chain uses TRBV30 and TRBJ2-7, with D possibly being TRBD2 (5 bases). The germline gives CDR1 GTSNPN, CDR2 SVGIG (reference sequence). The CDR3 is 13 amino acids. Trimming stripped 4 bases from V and 0 bases from J, with 10 bases between. CDR3 nucleotide sequence: TGTGCCTGGATGGCGGCGGGCTCCTACGAGCAGTACTTC. It translates to CAWMAAGSYEQYF.

The J gene is TRBJ2-1, the V gene TRBV7-3, with 9 positions matching TRBD1. V lost 5 bases to trimming and J lost 12 bases; unmatched junction nucleotides: 5. This CDR3 region has 12 residues. CDR1 and CDR2 from the germline V gene are SGHTA and FQGTGA. CDR3 bases: TGTGCCAGCAGCCTAGGACAGGGGAGGCAGTTCTTC. Protein product: CASSLGQGRQFF.

J is TRBJ1-2 and V is TRBV28; 7 nucleotides agree with TRBD1. With V trimmed by 5 bases and J by 3 bases, 6 bases remained unmatched. Germline-derived CDR1 and CDR2 are MDHEN and SYDVKM. This CDR3 is 14 amino acids long. CDR3 sequence: CASSTQGVDYGYTF. CDR3 DNA sequence: TGTGCCAGCAGTACCCAGGGGGTCGACTATGGCTACACCTTC.

This clone appeared once. The rearrangement joins TRBV28 to TRBJ2-5, with no clear D. Trimming cost V 3 bases and J 4 bases, with 9 bases left between them. Germline CDR1 MDHEN, CDR2 SYDVKM. The CDR3 is 13 amino acids. The CDR3 region has the DNA TGTGCCAGCAGTTTCCGTAGGAGAGAGACCCAGTACTTC. Protein product: CASSFRRRETQYF.

This chain joins TRBV27 and TRBJ2-3; 8 bases are shared with TRBD2. V trimming: 2 bases; J trimming: 0 bases; junction bases outside the gene matches: 4. Germline V CDR1 and CDR2: MNHEY, SMNVEV (reference sequence). The CDR3 totals 16 residues. The CDR3, as DNA: TGTGCCAGCAGTTTAACCGGGAGGGCTAGCACAGATACGCAGTATTTT. Translated, it gives CASSLTGRASTDTQYF.

The chain combines TRBV6-4 with TRBJ2-6; possible D gene TRBD1, 6 bases. The CDR3 is made up of 16 amino acids. The germline V gene encodes CDR1 MRHNA and CDR2 SNTAGT. Trimming took off 7 bases at V and 1 base at J, with 14 bases between the two ends. CDR3 region: CASTRQANSGANVLTF. CDR3 sequence (DNA): TGTGCCAGCACTCGACAGGCCAATTCTGGGGCCAACGTCCTGACTTTC.

The chain recombines TRBV3-1 (or the pseudogene TRBV3-2) with TRBJ2-7; TRBD1 matches at 7 bases. Germline V lookup: CDR1 LGHDT, CDR2 YNNKEL (reference sequence). The V and J ends lost 4 bases and 3 bases, in that order; junction bases with no gene match: 6. The CDR3 is 14 residues long. The CDR3 here is CASSLRQGRYEQYF. The CDR3 bases are TGTGCCAGCAGCCTCCGACAGGGTCGCTACGAGCAGTACTTC.

J is TRBJ1-1 and V is TRBV7-9, with D perhaps matching TRBD1 (5 bases). There are 14 residues in the CDR3. Germline CDR1 and CDR2: SEHNR and FQNEAQ (reference sequence). The V end lost 5 bases, the J end lost 5 bases, and 15 bases lay between the germline ends. Here the CDR3 DNA reads TGTGCCAGCAGCCAGGAAGGACGGGGGACTGAAGCTTTCTTT. Its translation is CASSQEGRGTEAFF.

In DNA, the CDR3 is TGTGCCAGCAGTCAGACAGGGAAAAACATTCAGTACTTC. As protein: CASSQTGKNIQYF. This chain links TRBV6-5 with TRBJ2-4; 7 bases match TRBD1. CDR1 is MNHEY, CDR2 SVGAGI, per germline. The CDR3 has 13 residues. Unmatched junction bases numbered 2, after V lost 5 bases and J lost 4 bases.

The chain couples TRBV5-6 to TRBJ2-7; 9 nucleotides match TRBD2. The germline V gene has CDR1 SGHDT and CDR2 YYEEEE. V shed 7 bases, J shed 2 bases, and the junction held 16 bases outside the gene matches. This CDR3 is built from 17 residues. The CDR3 DNA reads TGTGCCAGCGTACGTCAGGAGTCGCTAGCGGGACCCTACGAGCAGTACTTC. This gives the protein CASVRQESLAGPYEQYF.

The chain has TRBV5-1 and TRBJ1-3; 7 nucleotides agree with TRBD1. The ends lost 0 bases at V and 8 bases at J; junction bases unmatched: 2. Germline loops: CDR1 SGHRS, CDR2 YFSETQ. The CDR3 is 13 amino acids. The CDR3 is CASSLEGADTIYF. As DNA, the CDR3 is TGCGCCAGCAGCTTGGAGGGGGCCGACACCATATATTTT.

The chain carries TRBV29-1 and TRBJ2-7; 12 nucleotides match TRBD2. The CDR3 covers 14 residues. With V trimmed by 4 bases and J by 4 bases, 5 bases remained unmatched. CDR1 is SQVTM and CDR2 is ANQGSEA in the germline V gene. CDR3: CSVGVTSGSYEQYF. CDR3 bases: TGCAGCGTTGGTGTGACTAGCGGGAGTTACGAGCAGTACTTC.

V usage is TRBV12-3 or TRBV12-4 and J usage is TRBJ2-5, with 7 bases fitting TRBD2. The CDR3 contains 13 residues. V lost 4 bases and J lost 1; bases outside the gene matches: 0. This CDR3 is CASSWTSQETQYF. CDR3 nucleotides: TGTGCCAGCAGTTGGACTAGCCAAGAGACCCAGTACTTC.

This sequence joins TRBV25-1 and TRBJ1-6, with D possibly TRBD1 on 5 matching bases. Trimming left V 6 bases short and J 7 bases short, with 16 bases between. The CDR3 has 15 amino acids. Germline values: CDR1 MGHDK, CDR2 SYGVNS. CDR3 bases: TGTGCCAGCAGATCTGAAGCAGGGAACAATTCACCCCTCCACTTT. Protein product: CASRSEAGNNSPLHF.

The gene calls are TRBV28 and TRBJ1-5; no reliable D call. Trimming shortened V by 6 bases and J by 1 base, and 7 bases separated the two germline ends. Germline-derived CDR1 and CDR2 are MDHEN and SYDVKM. The CDR3 covers 13 residues. CDR3 DNA: TGTGCCAGCAGACAATGGAGCAATCAGCCCCAGCATTTT. This encodes CASRQWSNQPQHF.

The count of this clone is one. The gene calls are TRBV6-6 and TRBJ1-6, with a weak D call TRBD1 (5 bases). Trimming removed 7 bases from V and 14 bases from J, with 18 bases in between. This CDR3 is 13 amino acids long. Germline V gene lookup returns CDR1 MNHNY and CDR2 SVGAGI (reference sequence). CDR3 bases: TGTGCCAGCAATGCGGACGGGACTGAGACCCTCCACTTT. Encoded protein: CASNADGTETLHF.

The CDR3 nucleotides are TGTGCCACGAAGGACAGGGGGCAAGATCAGCCCCAGCATTTT. It codes for CATKDRGQDQPQHF. The genes are TRBV10-3 and TRBJ1-5; TRBD1 aligns across 11 bases. Germline V CDR1 and CDR2: ENHRY, SYGVKD. This CDR3 is built from 14 residues. V lost 10 bases, J lost 5 bases, and 7 bases stayed unmatched.

This chain joins TRBV24-1 and TRBJ2-2; possible D gene TRBD1, 5 bases. The germline V gene has CDR1 KGHDR and CDR2 SFDVKD. V was cut by 9 bases and J by 6 bases, with 19 bases left in between. The CDR3 consists of 15 residues. The CDR3 loop reads CATQRTGLIPGELFF. The CDR3 DNA sequence: TGTGCCACCCAACGAACAGGCCTAATCCCCGGGGAGCTGTTTTTT.

The gene calls are TRBV30 and TRBJ1-2, with a possible D match to TRBD1 (6 bases). Trimming removed 2 bases at V and 4 bases at J, with 20 bases between. CDR3 size: 16 residues. CDR1 and CDR2 (germline): GTSNPN, SVGIG (reference sequence). CDR3 sequence (DNA): TGTGCCTGGAGTAAGACCGGGACACCGCCTTCCTATGGCTACACCTTC. Its translation is CAWSKTGTPPSYGYTF.

The V and J genes are TRBV10-3 and TRBJ2-3; 7 bases line up with TRBD1. The length of the CDR3 is 14 residues. Losses at the gene ends were 6 bases for V and 4 bases for J; bases not matched to a gene: 7. Looked up from germline, CDR1 is ENHRY and CDR2 is SYGVKD. CDR3 loop: CAIRAGTVADTQYF. Here the CDR3 DNA reads TGTGCCATCAGGGCCGGGACAGTAGCAGATACGCAGTATTTT.

The chain recombines TRBV7-2 with TRBJ2-3; D not resolved. V was shortened by 5 bases and J by 2 bases, with 11 bases between the two germline ends. The CDR3 contains 14 residues. Germline assignment: CDR1 SGHTA and CDR2 FQGNSA. The CDR3 DNA reads TGTGCCAGCAGCCCCCATTCCCACACAGATACGCAGTATTTT. Residues: CASSPHSHTDTQYF.

J is TRBJ1-2 and V is TRBV4-1; TRBD1 might be the D (6 bases). The CDR3 spans 16 residues. CDR1 MGHRA and CDR2 YSYEKL come from the germline V gene. V was shortened by 0 bases and J by 4 bases, with 15 bases between the two germline ends. CDR3 sequence: CASSQEGAHVGYGYTF. In DNA form, the CDR3 reads TGCGCCAGCAGCCAAGAGGGGGCCCATGTTGGCTATGGCTACACCTTC.

The chain has TRBV29-1 and TRBJ2-3; D not certain. CDR3 size: 16 residues. Looked up from germline, CDR1 is SQVTM and CDR2 is ANQGSEA. Trimming shortened V by 1 base and J by 1 base, and 15 bases separated the two germline ends. CDR3 sequence: CSVEAVAGFRTDTQYF. In DNA form, the CDR3 reads TGCAGCGTTGAAGCGGTAGCTGGGTTTCGCACAGATACGCAGTATTTT.

This chain links TRBV27 with TRBJ2-7; 8 bases are a match to TRBD1. J gave up 4 bases and V 5 bases, and 16 bases lay outside the gene matches. CDR1 and CDR2 from the germline V gene are MNHEY and SMNVEV (reference sequence). The CDR3 is made up of 17 amino acids. The CDR3 protein is CASSPIRTGQDHYEQYF. The CDR3 DNA reads TGTGCCAGCAGTCCTATCAGAACGGGACAGGACCATTACGAGCAGTACTTC.

V usage is TRBV5-1 and J usage is TRBJ1-2; D is uncertain. V dropped 0 bases and J dropped 3 bases, with 9 bases sitting between them. Germline V gene lookup returns CDR1 SGHRS and CDR2 YFSETQ. This CDR3 has 14 residues. The CDR3 bases are TGCGCCAGCAGCTTGGCCGTATCCTACTATGGCTACACCTTC. Its translation: CASSLAVSYYGYTF.

The V and J genes are TRBV28 and TRBJ2-5; 9 bases agree with TRBD1. Germline values: CDR1 MDHEN, CDR2 SYDVKM. The CDR3 covers 15 residues. The V gene end was trimmed by 5 bases and the J gene end by 4 bases; junction bases not matched to a gene: 8. The CDR3 coding sequence is TGTGCCAGCAGTAACCCGGGACAGGGAGGAGAGACCCAGTACTTC. As protein: CASSNPGQGGETQYF.

This chain connects TRBV4-1 to TRBJ1-2; D is possibly TRBD1 (5 bases). Germline CDR1 reads MGHRA; CDR2 reads YSYEKL. V lost 1 base and J 1 base, leaving 13 bases between the germline ends. This CDR3 has 16 amino acids. CDR3 in amino acids: CASSQGVGGNNYGYTF. As DNA, the CDR3 is TGCGCCAGCAGCCAAGGGGTGGGGGGAAATAACTATGGCTACACCTTC.

This rearrangement joins TRBV28 to TRBJ1-2; the D is unclear. Germline CDR1 MDHEN, CDR2 SYDVKM. CDR3 length equals 14 residues. Trimming shortened V by 3 bases and J by 4 bases, and 12 bases separated the two germline ends. The CDR3 sequence is CASSFNSGFYGYTF. The CDR3 DNA reads as TGTGCCAGCAGTTTTAATTCAGGTTTCTATGGCTACACCTTC.

This clone was detected only a few times. The DNA of the CDR3 is TGTGCCAGCAGCTTAGCCGGTCGGTCCACCTTC. Its translation: CASSLAGRSTF. This chain connects TRBV11-2 to TRBJ1-2; D uncertain. V lost 1 base and J 13 bases, leaving 10 bases between the germline ends. Germline CDR1 SGHAT, CDR2 FQNNGV. The CDR3 consists of 11 residues. The full variable domain, its missing parts supplied by reference TRBV11-2 and TRBJ1-2, is EAGVAQSPRYKIIEKRQSVAFWCNPISGHATLYWYQQILGQGPKLLIQFQNNGVVDDSQLPKDRFSAERLKGVDSTLKIQPAKLEDSAVYLCASSLAGRSTFGSGTRLTVV.

The chain recombines TRBV10-3 with TRBJ2-7, with D maybe TRBD1 (6 bases). CDR1 ENHRY and CDR2 SYGVKD come from the germline V gene. The CDR3 contains 14 residues. V lost 2 bases and J lost 3, with 11 bases in between. CDR3 residues: CAISERGTLYEQYF. As DNA, the CDR3 is TGTGCCATCAGTGAGAGGGGGACGCTCTACGAGCAGTACTTC.